These 23 T cell receptor beta chains share one sample of origin, sequenced in a study of beta chain features in type 1 diabetes. The entirety of the isolated RNA underwent reverse transcription, so expressed TCRB transcripts were sequenced. Sequencing was performed with immunoSEQ multiplex PCR; in TCRdb, only in-frame clones are kept and a portion is missing. The sample contains roughly 120,000 clones, almost 40% of which appear only once. Input material: stem cell memory CD4+ T cells from blood. These receptors came from a woman under 30 in good health.

The CDR3 DNA sequence: TGTGCCAGCAGTTTAAGATTAGGGGGGACTAGCGGGAGCAATGGTGAGCAGTTCTTC. Residues: CASSLRLGGTSGSNGEQFF. V and J are TRBV27 and TRBJ2-1; 14 bases line up with TRBD2. Germline CDR1 is MNHEY and CDR2 is SMNVEV (reference sequence). Losses at the gene ends were 2 bases for V and 9 bases for J; bases not matched to a gene: 15. The CDR3 is made up of 19 amino acids.

The gene calls are TRBV2 and TRBJ1-5; 7 nucleotides align to TRBD1. The CDR3 runs to 13 residues. J gave up 7 bases and V 4 bases, and 4 bases lay outside the gene matches. The germline V gene has CDR1 SNHLY and CDR2 FYNNEI. The CDR3 is CASSGQGRQPQHF. CDR3 DNA: TGTGCCAGCAGTGGACAGGGCAGGCAGCCCCAGCATTTT.

This chain joins TRBV9 and TRBJ2-1; no firm D call. Germline loops: CDR1 SGDLS, CDR2 YYNGEE. CDR3 size: 15 residues. Deletions cut 0 bases from V and 0 bases from J, with 7 bases between. The CDR3 nucleotides read TGTGCCAGCAGCGTAGTACCCAGCTCCTACAATGAGCAGTTCTTC. Its translation is CASSVVPSSYNEQFF.

This clone was recorded once. This CDR3 reads CASSLTGPNTEAFF. CDR3 in DNA: TGTGCCAGCAGCTTAACAGGGCCGAACACTGAAGCTTTCTTT. This sequence joins TRBV12-1 and TRBJ1-1; TRBD1 is the table's D call and was not checked against the DNA. TRBV12-1 has pseudogene status. This CDR3 spans 14 amino acids.

This clone was found a few times. This rearrangement joins TRBV7-2 to TRBJ1-1, with D uncertain. The CDR3 contains 13 residues. V was cut by 1 base and J by 1 base, with 4 bases left in between. The germline CDR1 and CDR2 sequences are SGHTA and FQGNSA. CDR3 sequence (DNA): TGTGCCAGCAGCTTAGGGAGGAACACTGAAGCTTTCTTT. Its protein is CASSLGRNTEAFF.

This rearrangement joins TRBV4-1 to TRBJ2-3; 10 positions match TRBD2. The junction had 6 bases not matched to a gene; V was cut back by 4 bases and J by 5 bases. The CDR3 covers 15 residues. In germline, CDR1 is MGHRA, CDR2 YSYEKL. The CDR3 reads CASSLSGRAIDTQYF. CDR3 in DNA: TGCGCCAGCAGCCTAAGCGGGAGGGCAATAGATACGCAGTATTTT.

The chain combines TRBV7-7 with TRBJ1-2, with 12 bases lining up with TRBD1. J was trimmed by 4 bases and V by 5 bases; bases with no gene match: 5. The CDR3 spans 15 residues. Germline values: CDR1 SSHAT, CDR2 FNYEAQ (reference sequence). Written as DNA, the CDR3 is TGTGCCAGCAGCCCCGGGACAGGGGGCCGCTATGGCTACACCTTC. It codes for CASSPGTGGRYGYTF. Combining the CDR3 with reference TRBV7-7 and TRBJ1-2 gives the whole variable domain GAGVSQSPRYKVTKRGQDVTLRCDPISSHATLYWYQQALGQGPEFLTYFNYEAQPDKSGLPSDRFSAERPEGSISTLTIQRTEQRDSAMYRCASSPGTGGRYGYTFGSGTRLTVV.

This clone occurred a few times. This chain links TRBV28 with TRBJ1-1, with D perhaps TRBD1 (6 bases). Deletions cut 6 bases from V and 2 bases from J, with 16 bases between. This CDR3 has 15 residues. Looked up from germline, CDR1 is MDHEN and CDR2 is SYDVKM. The CDR3 bases are TGTGCCAGCAGGAAACGAGGGGGTAGAAACACTGAAGCTTTCTTT. Protein: CASRKRGGRNTEAFF.

This sequence joins TRBV29-1 and TRBJ2-1; 10 bases are a match to TRBD2. This CDR3 spans 17 amino acids. Germline lookup yields CDR1 SQVTM and CDR2 ANQGSEA. With 6 bases clipped from V and 0 bases from J, the junction kept 11 bases outside the gene matches. This CDR3 is CSVVRTSGGGSYNEQFF. As DNA, the CDR3 is TGCAGCGTCGTTCGGACTAGCGGAGGGGGCTCCTACAATGAGCAGTTCTTC.

J is TRBJ2-1 and V is TRBV28, with D unclear. There are 15 residues in the CDR3. The V gene lost 6 bases and the J gene lost 8 bases, with 20 bases spanning the gap. Germline V gene lookup returns CDR1 MDHEN and CDR2 SYDVKM. CDR3 protein: CASSYLPPRGDEQFF. CDR3 coding DNA: TGTGCCAGCAGCTATCTGCCTCCCCGAGGAGATGAGCAGTTCTTC.

This rearrangement joins TRBV7-2 to TRBJ1-2, with D possibly being TRBD1 (6 bases). Germline assignment: CDR1 SGHTA and CDR2 FQGNSA. With 9 bases removed from V and 8 bases from J, the gap between germline ends came to 22 bases. The CDR3 is 14 residues long. CDR3 in DNA: TGTGCCAGTTCACAACCCCTTACAGGGCGGGGCTACACCTTC. Protein sequence: CASSQPLTGRGYTF.

The chain is built from TRBV11-2 and TRBJ2-1, with 10 bases lining up with TRBD1. Losses at the gene ends were 3 bases for V and 7 bases for J; bases not matched to a gene: 6. CDR3 length: 15 amino acids. Germline loops: CDR1 SGHAT, CDR2 FQNNGV. The CDR3 here is CASSFDRGLWNEQFF. CDR3 sequence (DNA): TGTGCCAGCAGCTTTGACAGGGGGCTGTGGAATGAGCAGTTCTTC.

V usage is TRBV27 and J usage is TRBJ2-1; 11 nucleotides line up with TRBD2. Germline V CDR1 and CDR2: MNHEY, SMNVEV (reference sequence). Unmatched junction bases numbered 12, after V lost 6 bases and J lost 8 bases. This CDR3 comprises 16 residues. CDR3 DNA: TGTGCCAGCAGCAACCACGGCACTAGCGGGAGTTATGAGCAGTTCTTC. Its translation: CASSNHGTSGSYEQFF.

This clone was recorded once. The rearrangement links TRBV5-4 to TRBJ1-3; the D is unclear. Germline lookup yields CDR1 SGHNT and CDR2 YYREEE (reference sequence). The CDR3 spans 14 residues. V shed 1 base and J shed 0 bases, with 5 bases lying between them. CDR3 sequence reads: CASSLFGSGNTIYF. The CDR3 DNA sequence: TGTGCCAGCAGCTTGTTCGGCTCTGGAAACACCATATATTTT.

The chain couples TRBV6-5 to TRBJ2-7; D not resolved. CDR3 length: 14 amino acids. Trimming shortened V by 5 bases and J by 1 base, and 12 bases separated the two germline ends. CDR1 and CDR2 (germline): MNHEY, SVGAGI. The CDR3 reads CASSDTVRSYEQYF. Written as DNA, the CDR3 is TGTGCCAGCAGTGACACAGTAAGATCCTACGAGCAGTACTTC.

The V gene is TRBV7-2, the J gene TRBJ2-1; D is perhaps TRBD1 (6 bases). The germline V gene has CDR1 SGHTA and CDR2 FQGNSA. V lost 3 bases and J lost 6, with 9 bases in between. There are 13 residues in the CDR3. The CDR3 coding sequence is TGTGCCAGCAGCTTTTCAGGGGTCAATGAGCAGTTCTTC. Translation gives CASSFSGVNEQFF.

The J gene is TRBJ2-2, the V gene TRBV19, with TRBD2 matching 11 bases. The CDR3 is 16 residues long. Unmatched junction bases numbered 5, after V lost 7 bases and J lost 1 base. CDR1 is LNHDA, CDR2 SQIVND, per germline (reference sequence). DNA for the CDR3: TGTGCCAGTAAGGCTAGCGGGAGGCTGAACACCGGGGAGCTGTTTTTT. Protein product: CASKASGRLNTGELFF.

The genes are TRBV27 and TRBJ2-7; TRBD2 agrees at 7 bases. CDR1 MNHEY and CDR2 SMNVEV come from the germline V gene (reference sequence). CDR3 size: 14 residues. With 4 bases clipped from V and 6 bases from J, the junction kept 9 bases outside the gene matches. Here the CDR3 reads CASSSSAGRGEQYF. The CDR3 DNA reads TGTGCCAGCAGTTCCTCAGCGGGAAGGGGCGAGCAGTACTTC.

This clone turned up a few times. The chain employs TRBV9 and TRBJ2-1; the D gene is possibly TRBD2 (5 bases). The V end lost 4 bases, the J end lost 1 base, and 18 bases lay between the germline ends. The CDR3 extends over 17 amino acids. Germline CDR1 is SGDLS and CDR2 is YYNGEE. As DNA, the CDR3 is TGTGCCAGCAGCCTTACGTTAGGGAGAGGATCCTACAATGAGCAGTTCTTC. Translated, it gives CASSLTLGRGSYNEQFF.

J is TRBJ2-1 and V is TRBV6-5; 8 bases line up with TRBD2. The CDR3 sequence is 12 residues long. Trimming at V came to 7 bases and at J to 9 bases, leaving 5 bases not matched to a gene. Germline values: CDR1 MNHEY, CDR2 SVGAGI. For the CDR3, the DNA is TGTGCCAGCAAGCGGGGGCAGGGTGAGCAGTTCTTC. Protein sequence: CASKRGQGEQFF.

The CDR3 protein is CASSFELNTEAFF. Here the CDR3 DNA reads TGTGCCAGCAGCTTCGAGTTGAACACTGAAGCTTTCTTT. J is TRBJ1-1 and V is TRBV7-9; D gene unclear. The CDR3 loop spans 13 amino acids. Germline V gives CDR1 SEHNR, CDR2 FQNEAQ (reference sequence). Trimming took off 3 bases at V and 0 bases at J, with 5 bases between the two ends.

The rearrangement joins TRBV19 to TRBJ2-1; 9 nucleotides align to TRBD2. Per the germline V gene, CDR1 is LNHDA and CDR2 is SQIVND (reference sequence). Unmatched junction bases numbered 12, after V lost 5 bases and J lost 1 base. The CDR3 has 18 residues. The CDR3 is CASSGGRAGGGSYNEQFF. In DNA form, the CDR3 reads TGTGCCAGTAGTGGCGGGAGAGCGGGAGGTGGGTCCTACAATGAGCAGTTCTTC.

This clone has a handful of counts. V usage is TRBV4-2 and J usage is TRBJ2-1; the match to TRBD2 covers 13 bases. Germline V gene lookup returns CDR1 LGHNA and CDR2 YNFKEQ. The length of the CDR3 is 18 residues. With V trimmed by 2 bases and J by 0 bases, 4 bases remained unmatched. Here the CDR3 reads CASSQRRTSGGSYNEQFF. The DNA for the CDR3 is TGTGCCAGCAGCCAACGTCGGACTAGCGGGGGCTCCTACAATGAGCAGTTCTTC.